This T cell receptor beta chain derives from a study of blood T cells in healthy people across ages (dated by TCRdb to the mid-2010s). Turning to the overall study: Template switching captured roughly one uniquely barcoded TCR beta cDNA molecule per two T cells in model experiments. To track age-related changes in TCR beta repertoire diversity, the study relied on deep sequencing normalized with unique cDNA molecular identifiers. Donors were grouped into four age groups: young (average approximately 15 years), middle-aged (39), aged (about 60) and long-lived (around 82). To avoid experimental bias, donors of different ages were distributed randomly across sequencing lanes. For two donors (one aged 18 to 30 and one aged 80 or older), the study analyzed two additional independent replicas of 1 million unique cDNA reads from the same blood draw.

The library was made by 5' RACE. The reads were generated on an Illumina HiSeq 2500. A second roughly 6 to 11 cycle PCR used a sample-barcoded 5' primer and a J-beta primer mix. A template-switch 5' adaptor carrying 12 random nucleotides introduced a unique molecular identifier onto each TCR beta cDNA molecule. Each sample yielded at least 3 million CDR3-containing paired-end reads. First-strand cDNA synthesis was performed from all RNA using the Mint cDNA synthesis kit, with priming by a TRBC-specific oligonucleotide. All cDNA was treated with uracil-DNA glycosylase and then went through a first 18-cycle PCR with the universal primers M1SS and BC2_uni_R. The study's processing was this. For normalization, 1 million high-quality reads, each with a distinct molecular identifier, were randomly selected from each sample. Reads sharing molecular identifiers were discarded rather than binned into consensus sequences. MiTCR, set to a Q25 quality threshold and the strictest error-elimination algorithm, was used for CDR3 identification, clonotype clustering and error correction. Lower-bound total TCR beta diversity was estimated with a nonparametric unseen species model using Euler transformation. TCRdb applied fastp at Q25 and MiXCR to the public reads, then kept only in-frame beta chains. Identical CDR3 protein sequences are pooled into one entry, listed with their most common genes and DNA. The V and J calls here are based on TCRdb, not the publication. A total of approximately 810,000 distinct CDR3 sequences appear in this sample, around 34% of them only once. The ten largest clones represent over 10% of the sample.

Its CDR3 holds 16 amino acids, cysteine through phenylalanine. The sequence is cut down to CDR3 DNA, 48 bases in frame from base 1. Compared with germline, V lacks 6 bases and J lacks 5 bases; bases without a gene match: 13. Sequences DFQATT (CDR1) and SNEGSKA (CDR2) are obtained from the germline V gene (reference sequence). The approximately 40 donors, aged about 6 to 100 years, were systemically healthy Caucasian individuals from Russia. Each donor gave ten milliliters of peripheral blood, collected into EDTA-treated Vacutainer tubes. PBMCs were isolated by Ficoll-Paque density-gradient centrifugation, with at least 6 million obtained per sample. Trizol reagent was used to extract total RNA from PBMCs, with at least 5.5 micrograms per sample. Naive CD45RAhigh/CD27high T cell percentages were measured by flow cytometry on a PBMC aliquot from every donor. In its sample, this clonotype was seen a few times. Its antigen remains undetermined. Base qualities are not provided; no much larger clone lies one nucleotide away.

Study-wide conclusions, independent of this receptor: The CMV infection status of donors was not known, potentially confounding age-related changes in expanded clonotypes. A strong correlation was found between observed TCR beta diversity and the percentage of naive T cells measured by flow cytometry. Total diversity estimates from one million sequenced T cells were considered lower bounds and underestimates. Conclusive comparison of naive and antigen-experienced compartments was prevented by the profiling of bulk unsorted PBMCs. As age increased, observed TCR beta diversity per million T cells dropped in a roughly linear way, and a significant reduction was already evident by age 40. Compared with the aged group, the long-lived group had more naive CD4+ T cells, fewer expanded clones and increased TCR diversity, suggesting age selection.

Sequencing input: blood. This TCR came from a man aged 18 to 29 in good health. Recombination connected TRBV20-1 to TRBJ2-1, and TRBD2 aligns with 10 junction nucleotides. CDR3 protein: CSATTGASGGNNEQFF. At the DNA level, the sequence is TGCAGTGCCACCACCGGGGCTAGCGGGGGCAACAATGAGCAGTTCTTC.